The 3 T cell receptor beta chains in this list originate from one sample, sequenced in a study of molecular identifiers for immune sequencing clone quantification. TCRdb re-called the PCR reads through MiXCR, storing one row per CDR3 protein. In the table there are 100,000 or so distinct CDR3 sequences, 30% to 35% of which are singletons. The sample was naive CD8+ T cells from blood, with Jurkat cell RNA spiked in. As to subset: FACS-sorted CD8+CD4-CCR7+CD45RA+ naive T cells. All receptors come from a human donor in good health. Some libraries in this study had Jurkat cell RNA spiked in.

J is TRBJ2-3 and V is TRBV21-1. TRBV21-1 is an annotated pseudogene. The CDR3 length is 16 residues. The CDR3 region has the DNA TGTGCCAGCGGCAAAGAAAGGGATAAGCACACAGATACGCAGTATTTT. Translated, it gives CASGKERDKHTDTQYF.

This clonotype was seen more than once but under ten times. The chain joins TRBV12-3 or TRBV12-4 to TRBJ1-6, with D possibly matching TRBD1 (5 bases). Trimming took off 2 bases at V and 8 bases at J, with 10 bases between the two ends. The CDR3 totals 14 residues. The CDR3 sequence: CASSLLGADSPLHF. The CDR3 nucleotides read TGTGCCAGCAGTTTACTAGGGGCTGATTCACCCCTCCACTTT.

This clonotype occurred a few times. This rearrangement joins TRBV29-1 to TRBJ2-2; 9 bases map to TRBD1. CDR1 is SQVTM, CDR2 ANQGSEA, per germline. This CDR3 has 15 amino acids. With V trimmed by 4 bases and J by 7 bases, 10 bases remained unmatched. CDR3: CSVVGGTGSIGELFF. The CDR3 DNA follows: TGCAGCGTTGTAGGTGGGACAGGGTCGATCGGGGAGCTGTTTTTT.